Sequencing of this T cell receptor beta chain was carried out in a study of STAT5B mutations in CD4+ large granular lymphocyte leukemia. CDR1 is GTSNPN, CDR2 SVGIG, per germline (reference sequence). The CDR3 contains 14 residues. V lost 6 bases and J 5 bases, leaving 19 bases between the germline ends. Some clones are missing from TCRdb's copy, which holds only in-frame ones; the method was immunoSEQ multiplex PCR. Of some 40,000 clones listed, around 85% are singletons. This chain connects TRBV30 to TRBJ2-5, with D possibly TRBD1 on 5 matching bases. Sequencing used CD4+ T cells from blood buffy coats. The TCR originated in a human donor in good health. The CDR3 DNA reads as TGTGCCTGTAAAGGTCAGGGTTCTCGGGAGACCCAGTACTTC. It encodes CACKGQGSRETQYF.